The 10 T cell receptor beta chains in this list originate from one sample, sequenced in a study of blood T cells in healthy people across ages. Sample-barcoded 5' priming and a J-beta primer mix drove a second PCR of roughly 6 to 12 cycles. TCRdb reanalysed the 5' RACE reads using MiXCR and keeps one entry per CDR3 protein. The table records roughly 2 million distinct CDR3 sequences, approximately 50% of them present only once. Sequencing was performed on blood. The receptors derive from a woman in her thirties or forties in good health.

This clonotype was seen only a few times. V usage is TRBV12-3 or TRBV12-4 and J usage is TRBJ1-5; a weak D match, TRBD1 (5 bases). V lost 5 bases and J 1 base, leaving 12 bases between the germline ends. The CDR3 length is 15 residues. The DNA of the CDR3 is TGTGCCAGCAGTGTTTTTGGGGCAAGCAATCAGCCCCAGCATTTT. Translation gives CASSVFGASNQPQHF.

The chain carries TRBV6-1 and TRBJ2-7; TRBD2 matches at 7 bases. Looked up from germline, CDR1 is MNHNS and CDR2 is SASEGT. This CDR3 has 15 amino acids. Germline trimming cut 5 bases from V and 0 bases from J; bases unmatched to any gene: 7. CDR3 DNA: TGTGCCAGCAGTACGGCTAGCGGTAGCTCCTACGAGCAGTACTTC. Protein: CASSTASGSSYEQYF.

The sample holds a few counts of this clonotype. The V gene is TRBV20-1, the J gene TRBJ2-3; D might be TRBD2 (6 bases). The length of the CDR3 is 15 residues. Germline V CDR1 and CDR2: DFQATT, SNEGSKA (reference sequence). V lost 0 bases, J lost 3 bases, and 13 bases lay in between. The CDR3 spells CSARDPSLATDTQYF. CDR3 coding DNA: TGCAGTGCTAGAGACCCGTCTCTAGCGACAGATACGCAGTATTTT.

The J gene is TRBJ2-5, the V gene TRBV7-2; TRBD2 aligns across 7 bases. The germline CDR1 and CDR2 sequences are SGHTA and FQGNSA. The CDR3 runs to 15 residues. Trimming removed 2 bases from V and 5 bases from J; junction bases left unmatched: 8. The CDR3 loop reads CASSLSGPGRETQYF. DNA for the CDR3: TGTGCCAGCAGCTTATCGGGCCCCGGGAGGGAGACCCAGTACTTC.

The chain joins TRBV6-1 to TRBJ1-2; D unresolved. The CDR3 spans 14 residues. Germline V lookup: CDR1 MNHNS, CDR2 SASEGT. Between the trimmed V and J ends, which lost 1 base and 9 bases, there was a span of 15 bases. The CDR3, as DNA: TGTGCCAGCAGTGAAGACTGGGCGCTCGACAGCTACACCTTC. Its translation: CASSEDWALDSYTF.

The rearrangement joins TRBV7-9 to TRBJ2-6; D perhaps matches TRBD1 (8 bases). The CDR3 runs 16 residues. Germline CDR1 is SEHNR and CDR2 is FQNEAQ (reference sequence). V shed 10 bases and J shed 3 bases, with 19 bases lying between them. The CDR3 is CAIGQGLSGGANVLTF. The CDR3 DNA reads TGTGCCATCGGACAGGGACTATCTGGTGGGGCCAACGTCCTGACTTTC.

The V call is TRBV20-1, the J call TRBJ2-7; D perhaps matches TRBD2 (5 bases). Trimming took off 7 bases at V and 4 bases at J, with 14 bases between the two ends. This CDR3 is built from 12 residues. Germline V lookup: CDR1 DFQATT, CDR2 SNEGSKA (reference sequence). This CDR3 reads CSVKMGVYEQYF. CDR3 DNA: TGCAGTGTAAAAATGGGAGTTTACGAGCAGTACTTC.

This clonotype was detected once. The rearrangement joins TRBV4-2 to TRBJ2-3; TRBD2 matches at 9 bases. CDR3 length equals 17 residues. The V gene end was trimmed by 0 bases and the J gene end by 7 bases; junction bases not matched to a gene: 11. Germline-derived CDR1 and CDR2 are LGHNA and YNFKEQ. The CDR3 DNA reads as TGTGCCAGCAGCCAAGACGATCTGCGGGGGGGCAAAAATACGCAGTATTTT. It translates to CASSQDDLRGGKNTQYF.

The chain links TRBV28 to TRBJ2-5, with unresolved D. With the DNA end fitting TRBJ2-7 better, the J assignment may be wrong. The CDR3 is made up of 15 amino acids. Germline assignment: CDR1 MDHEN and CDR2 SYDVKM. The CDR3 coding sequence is TGTGCCAGCAGTTCCAACCGACGAATCGCCTACGAGCAGTACTTC. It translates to CASSSNRRIAYEQYF.

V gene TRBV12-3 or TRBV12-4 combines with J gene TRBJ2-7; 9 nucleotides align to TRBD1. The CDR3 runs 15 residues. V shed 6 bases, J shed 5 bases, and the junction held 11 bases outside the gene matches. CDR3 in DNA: TGTGCCAGCAGCAGCCTGGGACAGGGCCGCGACGAGCAGTACTTC. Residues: CASSSLGQGRDEQYF.